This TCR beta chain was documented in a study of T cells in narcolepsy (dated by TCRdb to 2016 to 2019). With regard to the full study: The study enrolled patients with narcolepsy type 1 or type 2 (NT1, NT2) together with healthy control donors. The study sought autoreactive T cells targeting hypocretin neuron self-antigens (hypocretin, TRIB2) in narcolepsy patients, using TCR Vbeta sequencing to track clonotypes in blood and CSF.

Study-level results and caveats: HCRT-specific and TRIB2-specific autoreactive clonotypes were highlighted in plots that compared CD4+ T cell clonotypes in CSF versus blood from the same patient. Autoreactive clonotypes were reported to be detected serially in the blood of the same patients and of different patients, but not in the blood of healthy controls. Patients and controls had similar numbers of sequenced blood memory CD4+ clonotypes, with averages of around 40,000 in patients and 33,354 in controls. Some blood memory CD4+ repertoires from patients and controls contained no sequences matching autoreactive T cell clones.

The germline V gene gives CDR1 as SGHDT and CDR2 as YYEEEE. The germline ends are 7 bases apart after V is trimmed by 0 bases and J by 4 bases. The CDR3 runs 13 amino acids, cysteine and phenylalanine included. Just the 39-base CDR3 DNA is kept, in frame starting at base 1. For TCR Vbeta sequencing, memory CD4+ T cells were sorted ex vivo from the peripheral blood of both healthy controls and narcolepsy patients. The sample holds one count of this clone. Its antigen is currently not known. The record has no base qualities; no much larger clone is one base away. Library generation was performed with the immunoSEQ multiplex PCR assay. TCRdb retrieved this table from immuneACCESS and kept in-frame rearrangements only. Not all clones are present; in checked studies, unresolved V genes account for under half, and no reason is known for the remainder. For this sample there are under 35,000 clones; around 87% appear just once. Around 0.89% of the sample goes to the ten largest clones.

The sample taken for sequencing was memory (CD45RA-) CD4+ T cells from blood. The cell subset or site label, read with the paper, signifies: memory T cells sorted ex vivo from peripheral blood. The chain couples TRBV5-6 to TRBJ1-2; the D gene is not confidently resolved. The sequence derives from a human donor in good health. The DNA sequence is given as TGTGCCAGCAGCTTGGGGCTGCCCTATGGCTACACCTTC. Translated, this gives CASSLGLPYGYTF.